Shown below are 9 T cell receptor beta chains from a single sample sequenced in a study of blood T cell repertoires in COVID-19. The repertoire was sequenced with immunoSEQ multiplex PCR; TCRdb's copy has only in-frame clones and lacks some. The sample shows tens of thousands of clones, around 80% of them seen only once. Sample: peripheral blood. The receptors derive from a human donor in a cohort sampled during active COVID-19.

This clone was seen only once. CDR3 region: CASSPGQGKEKLFF. The CDR3, as DNA: TGCGCCAGCAGCCCTGGACAGGGCAAGGAAAAACTGTTTTTT. The V and J genes are TRBV5-1 and TRBJ1-4; 8 nucleotides align to TRBD1. The CDR3 runs to 14 residues. With V trimmed by 4 bases and J by 8 bases, 7 bases remained unmatched. Germline loops: CDR1 SGHRS, CDR2 YFSETQ.

The chain uses TRBV4-2 and TRBJ1-5; D perhaps matches TRBD1 (5 bases). Trimming pared 4 bases from V and 1 base from J, leaving 11 bases between. The CDR3 is 15 residues long. Germline V gives CDR1 LGHNA, CDR2 YNFKEQ. The CDR3 sequence is CASSLRAGSNQPQHF. As DNA, the CDR3 is TGTGCCAGCAGCCTTCGAGCAGGGAGCAATCAGCCCCAGCATTTT.

In this sample, this clone turned up once. The chain recombines TRBV5-1 with TRBJ2-1, with 8 bases that match TRBD2. The junction had 8 bases not matched to a gene; V was cut back by 3 bases and J by 9 bases. The CDR3 runs 14 residues. Germline V gene lookup returns CDR1 SGHRS and CDR2 YFSETQ. This chain's CDR3 is CASSSGGLEVEQFF. CDR3 bases: TGCGCCAGCAGCTCGGGGGGGCTAGAGGTTGAGCAGTTCTTC.

The V gene is TRBV6-6, the J gene TRBJ2-1; 11 nucleotides line up with TRBD2. With V trimmed by 2 bases and J by 6 bases, 6 bases remained unmatched. Germline CDR1 reads MNHNY; CDR2 reads SVGAGI (reference sequence). The CDR3 consists of 16 residues. The CDR3 DNA is TGTGCCAGCAGTTACGGGCTAGCGGGAGGATCCAATGAGCAGTTCTTC. The encoded protein is CASSYGLAGGSNEQFF.

V is TRBV18 and J is TRBJ1-2; maybe TRBD1 (6 bases). The V gene lost 3 bases and the J gene lost 3 bases, with 11 bases spanning the gap. Germline V CDR1 and CDR2: KGHSH, LQKENI. This CDR3 is 14 amino acids long. In nucleotides, the CDR3 is TGTGCCAGCTCACCCCAGGGGAAAGACTATGGCTACACCTTC. Translation gives CASSPQGKDYGYTF.

The chain links TRBV5-5 to TRBJ2-5; 11 bases map to TRBD2. CDR3 size: 15 residues. CDR1 SGHKS and CDR2 YYEKEE come from the germline V gene (reference sequence). V shed 5 bases, J shed 5 bases, and the junction held 8 bases outside the gene matches. The CDR3 reads CASSPTSGDLETQYF. The CDR3 DNA sequence: TGTGCCAGCAGTCCGACTAGCGGGGACCTGGAGACCCAGTACTTC.

This clone was observed at least ten times. The chain carries TRBV9 and TRBJ2-1; 8 bases line up with TRBD2. This CDR3 is 15 amino acids long. Germline V gene sequence: CDR1 SGDLS, CDR2 YYNGEE. V trimming: 0 bases; J trimming: 5 bases; junction bases outside the gene matches: 4. The CDR3 region is CASSVGAGANNEQFF. The CDR3 DNA reads as TGTGCCAGCAGCGTAGGAGCGGGAGCAAACAATGAGCAGTTCTTC.

The chain combines TRBV7-9 with TRBJ1-4; D not certain. The germline V gene encodes CDR1 SEHNR and CDR2 FQNEAQ (reference sequence). CDR3 length: 14 residues. V was trimmed by 5 bases and J by 4 bases, leaving 11 bases between them. The CDR3 region is CASSLQSFNEKLFF. The DNA of the CDR3 is TGTGCCAGCAGCCTACAGAGCTTTAATGAAAAACTGTTTTTT.

V usage is TRBV15 and J usage is TRBJ1-1; a possible D gene is TRBD1 (5 bases). Trimming took 5 bases from V and 1 from J, leaving 8 bases between them. Germline V gene data show CDR1 as LNHNV and CDR2 as YYDKDF (reference sequence). The CDR3 runs 13 residues. CDR3 region: CATSPRANTEAFF. DNA of the CDR3: TGTGCCACCAGCCCCAGGGCGAACACTGAAGCTTTCTTT.